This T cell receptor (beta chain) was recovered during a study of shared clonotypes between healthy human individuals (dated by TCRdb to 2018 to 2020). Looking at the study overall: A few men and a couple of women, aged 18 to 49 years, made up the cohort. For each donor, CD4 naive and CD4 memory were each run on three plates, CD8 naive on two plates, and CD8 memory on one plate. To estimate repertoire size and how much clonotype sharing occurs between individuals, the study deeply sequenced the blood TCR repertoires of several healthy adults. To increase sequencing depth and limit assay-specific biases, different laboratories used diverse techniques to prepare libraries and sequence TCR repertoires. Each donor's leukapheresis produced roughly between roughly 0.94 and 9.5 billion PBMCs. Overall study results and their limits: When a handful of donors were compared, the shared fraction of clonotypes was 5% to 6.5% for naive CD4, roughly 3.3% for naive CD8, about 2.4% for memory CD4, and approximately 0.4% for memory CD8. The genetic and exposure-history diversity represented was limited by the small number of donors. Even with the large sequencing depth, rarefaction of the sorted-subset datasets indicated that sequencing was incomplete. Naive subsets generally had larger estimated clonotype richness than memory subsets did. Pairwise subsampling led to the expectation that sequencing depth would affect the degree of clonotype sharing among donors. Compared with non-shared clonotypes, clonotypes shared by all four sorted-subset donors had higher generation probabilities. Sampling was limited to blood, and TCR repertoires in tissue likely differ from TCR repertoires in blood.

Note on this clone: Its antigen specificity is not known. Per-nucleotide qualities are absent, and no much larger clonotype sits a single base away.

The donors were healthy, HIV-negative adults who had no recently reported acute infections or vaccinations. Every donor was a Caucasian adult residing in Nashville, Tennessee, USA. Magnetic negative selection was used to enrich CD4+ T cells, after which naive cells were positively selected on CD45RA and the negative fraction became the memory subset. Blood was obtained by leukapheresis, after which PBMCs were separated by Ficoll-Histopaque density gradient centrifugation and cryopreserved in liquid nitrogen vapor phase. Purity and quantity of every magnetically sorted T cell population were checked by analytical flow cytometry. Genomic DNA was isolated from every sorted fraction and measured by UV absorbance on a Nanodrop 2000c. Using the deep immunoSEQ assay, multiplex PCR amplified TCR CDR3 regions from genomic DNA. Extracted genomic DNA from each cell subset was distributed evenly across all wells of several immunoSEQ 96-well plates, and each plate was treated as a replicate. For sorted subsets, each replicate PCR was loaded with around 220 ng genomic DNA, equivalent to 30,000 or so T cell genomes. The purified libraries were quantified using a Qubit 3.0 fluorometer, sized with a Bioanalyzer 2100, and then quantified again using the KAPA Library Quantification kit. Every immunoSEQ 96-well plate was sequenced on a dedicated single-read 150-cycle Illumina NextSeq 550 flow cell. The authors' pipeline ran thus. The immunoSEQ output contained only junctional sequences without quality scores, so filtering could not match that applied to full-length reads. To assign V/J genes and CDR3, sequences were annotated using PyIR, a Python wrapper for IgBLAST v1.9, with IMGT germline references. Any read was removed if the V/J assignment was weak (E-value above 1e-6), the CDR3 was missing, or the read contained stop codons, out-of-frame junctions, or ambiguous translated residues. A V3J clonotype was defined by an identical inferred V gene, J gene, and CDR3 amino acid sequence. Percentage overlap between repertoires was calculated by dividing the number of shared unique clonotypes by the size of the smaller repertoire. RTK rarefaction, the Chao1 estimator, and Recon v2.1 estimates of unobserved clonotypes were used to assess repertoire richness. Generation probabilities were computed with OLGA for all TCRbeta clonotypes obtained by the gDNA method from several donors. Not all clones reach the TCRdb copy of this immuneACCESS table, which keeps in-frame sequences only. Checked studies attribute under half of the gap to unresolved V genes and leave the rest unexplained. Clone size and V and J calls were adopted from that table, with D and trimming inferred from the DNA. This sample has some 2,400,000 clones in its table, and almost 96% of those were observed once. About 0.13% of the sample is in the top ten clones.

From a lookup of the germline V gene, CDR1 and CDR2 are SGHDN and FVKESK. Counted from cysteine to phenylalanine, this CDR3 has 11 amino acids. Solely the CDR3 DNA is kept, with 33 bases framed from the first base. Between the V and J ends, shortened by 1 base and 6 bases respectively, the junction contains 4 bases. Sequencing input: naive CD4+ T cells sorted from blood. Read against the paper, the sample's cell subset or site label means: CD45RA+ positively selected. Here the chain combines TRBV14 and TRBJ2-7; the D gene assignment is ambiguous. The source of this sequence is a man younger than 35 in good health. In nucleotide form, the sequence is TGTGCCAGCAGCCAAGCCATCGAGCAGTACTTC. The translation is CASSQAIEQYF.